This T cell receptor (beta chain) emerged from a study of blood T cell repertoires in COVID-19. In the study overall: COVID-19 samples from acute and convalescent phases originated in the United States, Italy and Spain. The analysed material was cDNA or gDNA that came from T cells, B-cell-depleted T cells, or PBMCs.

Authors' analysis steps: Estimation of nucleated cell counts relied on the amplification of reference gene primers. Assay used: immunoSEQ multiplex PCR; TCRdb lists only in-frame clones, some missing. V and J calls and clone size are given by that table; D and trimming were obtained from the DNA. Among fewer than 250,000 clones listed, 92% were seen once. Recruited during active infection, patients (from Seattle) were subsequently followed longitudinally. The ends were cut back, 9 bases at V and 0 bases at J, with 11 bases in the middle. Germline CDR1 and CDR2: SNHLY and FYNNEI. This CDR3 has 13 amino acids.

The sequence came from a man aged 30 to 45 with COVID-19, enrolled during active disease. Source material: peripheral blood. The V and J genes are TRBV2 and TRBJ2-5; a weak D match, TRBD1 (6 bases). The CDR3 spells CASLQGNQETQYF. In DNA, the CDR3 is TGTGCCAGTCTACAGGGCAACCAAGAGACCCAGTACTTC.